The 29 T cell receptor beta chains given below trace back to one sample, sequenced in a study of response to subunit inactivated influenza vaccine. MiXCR, applied by TCRdb to the RT-PCR reads, yields one record per CDR3 protein. The sample contains about 190,000 distinct CDR3 sequences, 13% to 15% of which appear only once. The input for sequencing was CD8+ T cells sorted from PBMCs, taken less than 6 days after vaccination. Source of these receptors: a man aged 50 to 60 who received an inactivated influenza vaccine.

This clonotype has just a few counts. The CDR3 nucleotides are TGCAGTGCCAGACTGGCTTACGAGCAGTACTTC. This sequence encodes CSARLAYEQYF. The chain couples TRBV20-1 to TRBJ2-7; D is ambiguous. The CDR3 is made up of 11 amino acids. Per germline, CDR1 DFQATT and CDR2 SNEGSKA (reference sequence). Trimming shortened V by 6 bases and J by 4 bases, and 10 bases separated the two germline ends.

The CDR3 DNA is TGTGCCAGCAGCAAGACAGGGCGGGACACCGGGGAGCTGTTTTTT. Protein product: CASSKTGRDTGELFF. The chain employs TRBV7-2 and TRBJ2-2, with 7 bases that match TRBD1. This CDR3 contains 15 residues. J lost 3 bases, V lost 5 bases, and 6 bases had no gene match. Per germline, CDR1 SGHTA and CDR2 FQGNSA.

The chain is built from TRBV12-3 or TRBV12-4 and TRBJ2-7, with 10 bases lining up with TRBD1. This CDR3 is built from 14 residues. The junction had 12 bases not matched to a gene; V was cut back by 7 bases and J by 9 bases. CDR3 in amino acids: CASNRQGAVSGQYF. CDR3 DNA sequence: TGTGCCAGCAACAGACAGGGGGCAGTTAGTGGGCAGTACTTC.

This chain connects TRBV29-1 to TRBJ2-2; D gene unclear. Trimming cost V 4 bases and J 2 bases, with 11 bases left between them. The CDR3 loop spans 14 amino acids. In germline, CDR1 is SQVTM, CDR2 ANQGSEA. The chain's CDR3 is CSVVAQDNTGELFF. CDR3 coding DNA: TGCAGCGTTGTCGCGCAGGACAACACCGGGGAGCTGTTTTTT.

This clonotype was observed a handful of times. The chain couples TRBV7-2 to TRBJ2-5; the D is unclear. Germline V gene lookup returns CDR1 SGHTA and CDR2 FQGNSA. V shed 5 bases and J shed 5 bases, with 12 bases lying between them. CDR3 length: 13 residues. CDR3 sequence: CASSRTASETQYF. CDR3 DNA sequence: TGTGCCAGCAGCCGTACCGCCTCGGAGACCCAGTACTTC. The full variable domain, with the rest looked up from reference TRBV7-2 and TRBJ2-5, is GAGVSQSPSNKVTEKGKDVELRCDPISGHTALYWYRQSLGQGLEFLIYFQGNSAPDKSGLPSDRFSAERTGGSVSTLTIQRTQQEDSAVYLCASSRTASETQYFGPGTRLLVL.

V gene TRBV29-1 combines with J gene TRBJ2-3; D is ambiguous. The CDR3 is 12 amino acids. Trimming pared 1 base from V and 0 bases from J, leaving 2 bases between. Germline CDR1 reads SQVTM; CDR2 reads ANQGSEA. Here the CDR3 reads CSVEASTDTQYF. The CDR3 bases are TGCAGCGTTGAAGCTAGCACAGATACGCAGTATTTT.

This clonotype was counted a few times. The chain combines TRBV7-9 with TRBJ2-5, with 10 bases identical to TRBD1. J lost 0 bases, V lost 2 bases, and 6 bases had no gene match. In germline, CDR1 is SEHNR, CDR2 FQNEAQ (reference sequence). The CDR3 has 17 amino acids. The CDR3 sequence: CASSLIPTGGHQETQYF. Written as DNA, the CDR3 is TGTGCCAGCAGCTTAATCCCGACAGGGGGCCACCAAGAGACCCAGTACTTC.

This clonotype was picked up a small number of times. This CDR3 is CASSYSSAETYNEQFF. As DNA, the CDR3 is TGTGCCAGCAGTTACTCAAGCGCTGAGACCTACAATGAGCAGTTCTTC. This chain joins TRBV6-5 and TRBJ2-1; no clear D gene. Germline V gene data show CDR1 as MNHEY and CDR2 as SVGAGI. V gave up 0 bases and J gave up 2 bases, with 11 bases separating them. The CDR3 consists of 16 residues.

This clonotype was recorded many times. J is TRBJ2-2 and V is TRBV12-3 or TRBV12-4; 9 positions match TRBD2. CDR3 size: 14 residues. V lost 5 bases to trimming and J lost 4 bases; unmatched junction nucleotides: 2. The CDR3 DNA is TGTGCCAGCAGTATTAGCGGGAGCACCGGGGAGCTGTTTTTT. Residues: CASSISGSTGELFF.

V is TRBV28 and J is TRBJ2-7; TRBD1 might be the D (5 bases). CDR3 length equals 14 residues. V lost 7 bases, J lost 1 base, and 14 bases lay in between. Germline V gene lookup returns CDR1 MDHEN and CDR2 SYDVKM. CDR3 sequence (DNA): TGTGCCAGCACCCCGACAGATTCTTCCTACGAGCAGTACTTC. Its translation is CASTPTDSSYEQYF.

In its sample, this clonotype was seen a few times. CDR3 coding DNA: TGCGCCAGCAGCGGCGGACAGGGAGGCGGGGAGCTGTTTTTT. Translation gives CASSGGQGGGELFF. The chain is built from TRBV5-1 and TRBJ2-2, with TRBD1 identical over 8 bases. This CDR3 contains 14 residues. Germline CDR1 is SGHRS and CDR2 is YFSETQ. Losses at the gene ends were 4 bases for V and 7 bases for J; bases not matched to a gene: 6.

This clonotype appeared many times. The genes are TRBV29-1 and TRBJ2-5; no clear D. Trimming cost V 2 bases and J 5 bases, with 3 bases left between them. Germline V gives CDR1 SQVTM, CDR2 ANQGSEA. The CDR3 contains 10 residues. The CDR3 loop reads CSVESETQYF. The CDR3 DNA is TGCAGCGTTGAATCTGAGACCCAGTACTTC.

A few counts support this clonotype. The chain employs TRBV10-3 and TRBJ2-3, with 8 bases aligning to TRBD2. The CDR3 runs 18 residues. V lost 2 bases and J lost 1; bases outside the gene matches: 11. Per the germline V gene, CDR1 is ENHRY and CDR2 is SYGVKD. The CDR3 protein is CAISEPPIAGRGTDTQYF. CDR3 DNA: TGTGCCATCAGTGAGCCCCCTATAGCGGGAAGAGGCACAGATACGCAGTATTTT.

This chain links TRBV6-1 with TRBJ2-1, with TRBD2 matching over 13 bases. There are 17 residues in the CDR3. Germline CDR1 and CDR2: MNHNS and SASEGT. V shed 7 bases and J 6 bases; nucleotides not matched to a gene: 12. As DNA, the CDR3 is TGTGCCAGCACCCTCTTTGCTGGACTAGCGGGAGTCAATGAGCAGTTCTTC. Encoded protein: CASTLFAGLAGVNEQFF.

This chain links TRBV5-6 with TRBJ2-7, with D perhaps matching TRBD1 or TRBD2 (5 bases each). This CDR3 has 13 residues. Trimming removed 8 bases from V and 5 bases from J, with 17 bases in between. The V gene's germline CDR1 is SGHDT and CDR2 YYEEEE. DNA for the CDR3: TGTGCCAGGAGCCCCGGGACCCACAACGAGCAGTACTTC. It is translated as CARSPGTHNEQYF. Together with reference TRBV5-6 and TRBJ2-7, the CDR3 gives the full variable domain: DAGVTQSPTHLIKTRGQQVTLRCSPKSGHDTVSWYQQALGQGPQFIFQYYEEEERQRGNFPDRFSGHQFPNYSSELNVNALLLGDSALYLCARSPGTHNEQYFGPGTRLTVT.

This clonotype was observed a few times. This chain connects TRBV7-9 to TRBJ2-3; TRBD2 matches at 8 bases. Germline assignment: CDR1 SEHNR and CDR2 FQNEAQ (reference sequence). The CDR3 contains 16 residues. The ends lost 6 bases at V and 6 bases at J; junction bases unmatched: 14. CDR3 residues: CASRPPPGLGGDTQYF. CDR3 coding DNA: TGTGCCAGCAGACCTCCTCCGGGACTAGGAGGTGATACGCAGTATTTT.

There are a few counts of this clonotype. The chain has TRBV27 and TRBJ2-5; no firm D call. There are 13 residues in the CDR3. V lost 5 bases and J lost 4, with 11 bases in between. From germline, CDR1 is MNHEY and CDR2 SMNVEV (reference sequence). CDR3 DNA: TGTGCCAGCAGTCCGTCCTCCCTAGAGACCCAGTACTTC. It is translated as CASSPSSLETQYF.

The table lists this clonotype with a few counts. V usage is TRBV7-8 and J usage is TRBJ2-7; no reliable D call. From germline, CDR1 is SGHVS and CDR2 FQNEAQ. The CDR3 totals 15 residues. The V end was cut by 0 bases, the J end by 2 bases, with 11 bases between. The CDR3 region has the DNA TGTGCCAGCAGCTTAGCCGGGTGGGGAACCTACGAGCAGTACTTC. Its protein is CASSLAGWGTYEQYF.

In this sample, this clonotype turned up a few times. The V gene is TRBV7-2, the J gene TRBJ1-2; D uncertain. The CDR3 has 12 amino acids. V lost 2 bases and J lost 5, with 6 bases in between. CDR1 and CDR2 (germline): SGHTA, FQGNSA. The CDR3 region is CASSLTDYGYTF. CDR3 nucleotides: TGTGCCAGCAGCTTAACGGATTATGGCTACACCTTC. The full variable domain, its missing parts supplied by reference TRBV7-2 and TRBJ1-2, is GAGVSQSPSNKVTEKGKDVELRCDPISGHTALYWYRQSLGQGLEFLIYFQGNSAPDKSGLPSDRFSAERTGGSVSTLTIQRTQQEDSAVYLCASSLTDYGYTFGSGTRLTVV.

In its sample, this clonotype was seen a few times. J is TRBJ2-3 and V is TRBV6-2 or TRBV6-3; D is possibly TRBD2 (6 bases). Trimming left V 2 bases short and J 2 bases short, with 11 bases between. Germline V lookup: CDR1 MNHEY, CDR2 SVGEGT. The CDR3 is 15 residues long. The DNA for the CDR3 is TGTGCCAGCAGTTACGGAGGGGTCTACACAGATACGCAGTATTTT. Protein sequence: CASSYGGVYTDTQYF.

This chain uses TRBV7-8 with TRBJ2-1, with D hard to call. The germline gives CDR1 SGHVS, CDR2 FQNEAQ. The germline V and J ends were trimmed by 1 base and 2 bases, with 9 bases remaining between them. CDR3 length equals 15 residues. This CDR3 is CASSLEKLTYNEQFF. In DNA, the CDR3 is TGTGCCAGCAGCTTAGAAAAACTAACCTACAATGAGCAGTTCTTC.

This sequence joins TRBV27 and TRBJ2-7; maybe TRBD1 (5 bases). CDR3 length equals 13 residues. V gave up 3 bases and J gave up 4 bases, with 10 bases separating them. Per the germline V gene, CDR1 is MNHEY and CDR2 is SMNVEV (reference sequence). In nucleotides, the CDR3 is TGTGCCAGCAGTTTGTTGCAGGGTTACGAGCAGTACTTC. It encodes CASSLLQGYEQYF.

V and J are TRBV7-6 and TRBJ2-2; unclear D gene. Germline V gene sequence: CDR1 SGHVS, CDR2 FNYEAQ. This CDR3 is built from 13 residues. V was clipped by 1 base and J by 8 bases, with 8 bases between them. CDR3 in DNA: TGTGCCAGCAGCTTAGAAATAACTGGGGAGCTGTTTTTT. It specifies CASSLEITGELFF.

The sample holds many counts of this clonotype. This chain connects TRBV20-1 to TRBJ2-2; no firm D call. This CDR3 is built from 14 residues. CDR1 and CDR2 from the germline V gene are DFQATT and SNEGSKA (reference sequence). Trimming took off 4 bases at V and 0 bases at J, with 9 bases between the two ends. The CDR3 nucleotides read TGCAGTGCTACCCCCCGCCCGAACACCGGGGAGCTGTTTTTT. Its protein product is CSATPRPNTGELFF.

In this sample, this clonotype turned up many times. J is TRBJ1-5 and V is TRBV27; no definite D call. The V and J ends lost 1 base and 1 base respectively, with 11 bases between them. Germline V gene lookup returns CDR1 MNHEY and CDR2 SMNVEV (reference sequence). CDR3 length: 16 residues. CDR3 residues: CASSLWAPTSNQPQHF. As DNA, the CDR3 is TGTGCCAGCAGTTTATGGGCTCCAACGAGCAATCAGCCCCAGCATTTT.

This clonotype was detected a few times. This chain connects TRBV5-5 to TRBJ2-3; D is undetermined. The CDR3 totals 14 residues. The V gene's germline CDR1 is SGHKS and CDR2 YYEKEE (reference sequence). V shed 2 bases and J shed 2 bases, with 9 bases lying between them. The CDR3 loop reads CASSFRGITDTQYF. DNA of the CDR3: TGTGCCAGCAGCTTCCGTGGGATCACAGATACGCAGTATTTT.

This clonotype was seen many times. The V and J genes are TRBV6-2 or TRBV6-3 and TRBJ2-1; D remains unclear. V was cut by 0 bases and J by 0 bases, with 12 bases left in between. CDR3 size: 17 residues. Germline CDR1 is MNHEY and CDR2 is SVGEGT. The CDR3 spells CASSYSKRPDSYNEQFF. The CDR3 nucleotides are TGTGCCAGCAGTTACTCGAAGAGGCCTGACTCCTACAATGAGCAGTTCTTC.

In its sample, this clonotype was seen a few times. The rearrangement uses TRBV20-1 and TRBJ2-2; 12 nucleotides match TRBD2. Per germline, CDR1 DFQATT and CDR2 SNEGSKA (reference sequence). This CDR3 region has 16 residues. The trim removed 5 bases at V and 3 bases at J, leaving 7 bases unmatched. This CDR3 is CSAYERLAGDTGELFF. The DNA for the CDR3 is TGCAGTGCTTACGAACGACTAGCGGGGGACACCGGGGAGCTGTTTTTT.

This clonotype was seen a few times. This chain connects TRBV29-1 to TRBJ2-5, with 9 bases lining up with TRBD1. The CDR3 loop spans 14 amino acids. Germline CDR1 reads SQVTM; CDR2 reads ANQGSEA. J gave up 4 bases and V 6 bases, and 9 bases lay outside the gene matches. CDR3 sequence reads: CSVPGQGRAETQYF. The CDR3 nucleotides are TGCAGCGTACCCGGACAGGGGAGGGCAGAGACCCAGTACTTC. The full variable domain, in which reference TRBV29-1 and TRBJ2-5 provide the parts outside the CDR3, is SAVISQKPSRDICQRGTSLTIQCQVDSQVTMMFWYRQQPGQSLTLIATANQGSEATYESGFVIDKFPISRPNLTFSTLTVSNMSPEDSSIYLCSVPGQGRAETQYFGPGTRLLVL.